These 17 T cell receptor beta chains were sequenced from one sample in a study of cytomegalovirus exposure and HLA in healthy donors. A multiplex PCR was run with 60 Vbeta primers and 13 Jbeta primers. Only in-frame clones appear in the TCRdb table, and some are missing; sequencing was by immunoSEQ multiplex PCR. Here the sample spans fewer than 250,000 clones, roughly 86% being singletons. The sequenced material came from PBMCs. These TCRs come from a man aged 35 to 55 in good health and CMV-seropositive.

The chain employs TRBV10-2 and TRBJ1-1, with 8 nucleotides matching TRBD1. This CDR3 has 15 residues. The germline V gene encodes CDR1 WSHSY and CDR2 SAAADI. V lost 5 bases to trimming and J lost 0 bases; unmatched junction nucleotides: 5. The CDR3 nucleotides are TGCGCCAGCAGTAACGGACAGGGAATGAACACTGAAGCTTTCTTT. Translating gives CASSNGQGMNTEAFF.

CDR3 sequence: CASSSSGGAGDTQYF. The CDR3 region has the DNA TGTGCCAGCAGCTCCAGCGGGGGGGCTGGGGATACGCAGTATTTT. V is TRBV7-9 and J is TRBJ2-3, with TRBD2 identical over 10 bases. With V trimmed by 4 bases and J by 6 bases, 7 bases remained unmatched. CDR1 SEHNR and CDR2 FQNEAQ come from the germline V gene (reference sequence). The CDR3 totals 15 residues.

This chain uses TRBV2 with TRBJ2-1; 8 bases are shared with TRBD1. Germline values: CDR1 SNHLY, CDR2 FYNNEI. CDR3 length: 16 residues. The ends lost 9 bases at V and 0 bases at J; junction bases unmatched: 10. CDR3: CASKRETGVSYNEQFF. The CDR3 nucleotides read TGTGCCAGTAAGAGGGAGACAGGGGTCTCCTACAATGAGCAGTTCTTC.

This sequence joins TRBV11-2 and TRBJ1-2; D unresolved. Between the trimmed V and J ends, which lost 4 bases and 2 bases, there was a span of 2 bases. The CDR3 runs to 11 residues. Looked up from germline, CDR1 is SGHAT and CDR2 is FQNNGV. The CDR3 here is CASSSNYGYTF. The CDR3 coding sequence is TGTGCCAGCAGCTCGAACTATGGCTACACCTTC.

V usage is TRBV7-8 and J usage is TRBJ2-7, with no clear D. The V and J ends lost 5 bases and 10 bases respectively, with 12 bases between them. CDR3 size: 11 residues. CDR1 is SGHVS and CDR2 is FQNEAQ in the germline V gene. In nucleotides, the CDR3 is TGTGCCAGCAGCCCCCAAAGCATCCAGTACTTC. This translates into CASSPQSIQYF.

The chain is built from TRBV19 and TRBJ2-2, with TRBD2 matching 9 bases. Germline CDR1 reads LNHDA; CDR2 reads SQIVND (reference sequence). This CDR3 has 17 amino acids. The V gene end was trimmed by 8 bases and the J gene end by 4 bases; junction bases not matched to a gene: 14. Here the CDR3 reads CASGTTSGGDLTGELFF. The CDR3 DNA reads as TGTGCCAGTGGTACGACTAGCGGAGGCGATCTCACCGGGGAGCTGTTTTTT.

The rearrangement joins TRBV5-4 to TRBJ2-5; weak D call: TRBD2 (6 bases). CDR1 is SGHNT, CDR2 YYREEE, per germline (reference sequence). The CDR3 extends over 16 amino acids. Deletions cut 3 bases from V and 2 bases from J, with 17 bases between. CDR3 DNA sequence: TGTGCCAGCAGCTCCGGCTTAGCGGAACTACAAGAGACCCAGTACTTC. It specifies CASSSGLAELQETQYF. Together with reference TRBV5-4 and TRBJ2-5, the CDR3 gives the full variable domain: ETGVTQSPTHLIKTRGQQVTLRCSSQSGHNTVSWYQQALGQGPQFIFQYYREEENGRGNFPPRFSGLQFPNYSSELNVNALELDDSALYLCASSSGLAELQETQYFGPGTRLLVL.

The chain links TRBV5-4 to TRBJ1-4, with D unclear. V shed 0 bases and J shed 0 bases, with 6 bases lying between them. This CDR3 has 15 residues. Germline lookup yields CDR1 SGHNT and CDR2 YYREEE (reference sequence). The CDR3, as DNA: TGTGCCAGCAGCTTGGGTGACACAACTAATGAAAAACTGTTTTTT. Translated: CASSLGDTTNEKLFF.

V is TRBV4-1 and J is TRBJ1-2; D might be TRBD1 (5 bases). The germline CDR1 and CDR2 sequences are MGHRA and YSYEKL. Trimming stripped 1 base from V and 2 bases from J, with 17 bases between. This CDR3 contains 17 residues. This CDR3 is CASSQVPGPPTNYGYTF. The DNA of the CDR3 is TGCGCCAGCAGCCAAGTCCCAGGGCCACCTACCAACTATGGCTACACCTTC.

This chain joins TRBV5-4 and TRBJ1-2; D is undetermined. Per germline, CDR1 SGHNT and CDR2 YYREEE (reference sequence). The CDR3 covers 12 residues. The V end lost 4 bases, the J end lost 5 bases, and 9 bases lay between the germline ends. The CDR3 protein is CASSNGGYGYTF. The CDR3 bases are TGTGCCAGCAGCAATGGAGGGTATGGCTACACCTTC. Drawing the rest from reference TRBV5-4 and TRBJ1-2, the complete variable domain is ETGVTQSPTHLIKTRGQQVTLRCSSQSGHNTVSWYQQALGQGPQFIFQYYREEENGRGNFPPRFSGLQFPNYSSELNVNALELDDSALYLCASSNGGYGYTFGSGTRLTVV.

Written as DNA, the CDR3 is TGCAGTGCTGGGGCACAGTACGAGCAGTACTTC. Translating it yields CSAGAQYEQYF. The chain carries TRBV20-1 and TRBJ2-7; D is perhaps TRBD1 (5 bases). CDR3 length: 11 amino acids. Germline V gene sequence: CDR1 DFQATT, CDR2 SNEGSKA (reference sequence). Trimming pared 5 bases from V and 4 bases from J, leaving 9 bases between.

J is TRBJ1-6 and V is TRBV5-6; 8 nucleotides line up with TRBD1. This CDR3 is built from 14 residues. The germline gives CDR1 SGHDT, CDR2 YYEEEE. With 5 bases clipped from V and 9 bases from J, the junction kept 7 bases outside the gene matches. The CDR3 sequence: CASRIRDRSSPLHF. In DNA form, the CDR3 reads TGTGCCAGCAGGATCCGGGACAGGAGTTCACCCCTCCACTTT.

This chain connects TRBV4-2 to TRBJ1-2; maybe TRBD1 (5 bases). In germline, CDR1 is LGHNA, CDR2 YNFKEQ. V was clipped by 0 bases and J by 7 bases, with 21 bases between them. There are 17 residues in the CDR3. CDR3 DNA: TGTGCCAGCAGCCAAGATGTACAGGCGTCCCTTTTTGTTGGCTACACCTTC. Protein product: CASSQDVQASLFVGYTF.

V is TRBV18 and J is TRBJ2-3, with 11 bases matching TRBD2. Germline CDR1 and CDR2: KGHSH and LQKENI. V lost 0 bases and J lost 2; bases outside the gene matches: 10. This CDR3 has 19 amino acids. The CDR3 DNA follows: TGTGCCAGCTCACCACCCACACTGCGACTAGCGGGAAACACAGATACGCAGTATTTT. It specifies CASSPPTLRLAGNTDTQYF.

The chain recombines TRBV7-7 with TRBJ1-4; 10 bases map to TRBD1. Losses at the gene ends were 2 bases for V and 8 bases for J; bases not matched to a gene: 11. CDR3 size: 17 residues. In germline, CDR1 is SSHAT, CDR2 FNYEAQ (reference sequence). The CDR3 region has the DNA TGTGCCAGCAGCTTATGTTTCCGGGACAGGGGTGAGGAAAAACTGTTTTTT. The encoded protein is CASSLCFRDRGEEKLFF.

The rearrangement joins TRBV28 to TRBJ2-7; perhaps TRBD2 as D (5 bases). V gave up 4 bases and J gave up 3 bases, with 22 bases separating them. Germline values: CDR1 MDHEN, CDR2 SYDVKM. CDR3 size: 17 residues. The CDR3 region is CASSSRSVGGYIYEQYF. The DNA of the CDR3 is TGTGCCAGCAGTTCAAGATCGGTGGGCGGGTACATCTACGAGCAGTACTTC.

The chain is built from TRBV5-1 and TRBJ2-6, with D maybe TRBD1 (5 bases). The V end lost 4 bases, the J end lost 0 bases, and 11 bases lay between the germline ends. The germline V gene encodes CDR1 SGHRS and CDR2 YFSETQ. The CDR3 runs to 16 residues. For the CDR3, the DNA is TGCGCCAGCAGCCCAAGACAGTTCTCTGGGGCCAACGTCCTGACTTTC. Amino acid sequence: CASSPRQFSGANVLTF. The entire variable domain, with the rest obtained from reference TRBV5-1 and TRBJ2-6, is as follows: KAGVTQTPRYLIKTRGQQVTLSCSPISGHRSVSWYQQTPGQGLQFLFEYFSETQRNKGNFPGRFSGRQFSNSRSEMNVSTLELGDSALYLCASSPRQFSGANVLTFGAGSRLTVL.